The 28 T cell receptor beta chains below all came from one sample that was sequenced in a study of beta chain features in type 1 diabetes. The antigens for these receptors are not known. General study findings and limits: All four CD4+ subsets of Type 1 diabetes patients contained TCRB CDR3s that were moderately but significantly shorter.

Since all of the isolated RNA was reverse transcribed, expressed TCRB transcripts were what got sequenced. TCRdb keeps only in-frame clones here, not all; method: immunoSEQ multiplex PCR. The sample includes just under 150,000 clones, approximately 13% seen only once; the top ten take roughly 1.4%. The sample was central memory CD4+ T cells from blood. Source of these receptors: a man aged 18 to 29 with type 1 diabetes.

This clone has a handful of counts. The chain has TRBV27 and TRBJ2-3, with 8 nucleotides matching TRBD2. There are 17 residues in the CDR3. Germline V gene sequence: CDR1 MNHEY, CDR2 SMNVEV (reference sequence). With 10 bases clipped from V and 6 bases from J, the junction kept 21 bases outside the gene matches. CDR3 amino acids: CANTKQGSNSGEDTQYF. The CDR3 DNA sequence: TGTGCCAATACAAAACAGGGTTCGAATAGCGGGGAGGATACGCAGTATTTT.

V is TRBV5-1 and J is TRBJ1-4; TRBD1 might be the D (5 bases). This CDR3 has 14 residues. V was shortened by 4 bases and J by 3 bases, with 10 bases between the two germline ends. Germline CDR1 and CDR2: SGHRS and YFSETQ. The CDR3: CASSQGVANEKLFF. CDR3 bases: TGCGCCAGCAGCCAGGGTGTGGCTAATGAAAAACTGTTTTTT.

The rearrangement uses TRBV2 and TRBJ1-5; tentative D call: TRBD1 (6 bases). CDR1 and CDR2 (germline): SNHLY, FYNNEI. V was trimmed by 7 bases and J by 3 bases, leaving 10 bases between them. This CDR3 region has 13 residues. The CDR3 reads CASKGDANQPQHF. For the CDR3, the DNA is TGTGCCAGCAAGGGGGACGCCAATCAGCCCCAGCATTTT. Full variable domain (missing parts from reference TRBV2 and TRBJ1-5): EPEVTQTPSHQVTQMGQEVILRCVPISNHLYFYWYRQILGQKVEFLVSFYNNEISEKSEIFDDQFSVERPDGSNFTLKIRSTKLEDSAMYFCASKGDANQPQHFGDGTRLSIL.

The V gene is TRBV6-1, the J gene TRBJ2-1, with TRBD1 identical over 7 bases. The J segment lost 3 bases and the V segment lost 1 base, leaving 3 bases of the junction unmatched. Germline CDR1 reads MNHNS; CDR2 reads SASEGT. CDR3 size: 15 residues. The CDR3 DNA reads TGTGCCAGCAGTGAAGGACAGGGTGGCTACAATGAGCAGTTCTTC. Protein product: CASSEGQGGYNEQFF.

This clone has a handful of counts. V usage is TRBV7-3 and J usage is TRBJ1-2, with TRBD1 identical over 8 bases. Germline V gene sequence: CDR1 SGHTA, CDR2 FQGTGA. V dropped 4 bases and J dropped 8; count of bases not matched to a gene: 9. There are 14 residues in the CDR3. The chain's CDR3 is CASSSNHGQGGYTF. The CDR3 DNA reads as TGTGCCAGCAGCTCCAATCATGGACAGGGCGGCTACACCTTC.

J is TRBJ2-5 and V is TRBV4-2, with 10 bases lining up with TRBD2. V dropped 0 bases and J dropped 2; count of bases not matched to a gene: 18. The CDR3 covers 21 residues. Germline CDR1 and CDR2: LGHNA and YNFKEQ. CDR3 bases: TGTGCCAGCAGCCAAGAAGAGGGTTCTGGACTAGCGGCCGCTCGGCAAGAGACCCAGTACTTC. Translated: CASSQEEGSGLAAARQETQYF.

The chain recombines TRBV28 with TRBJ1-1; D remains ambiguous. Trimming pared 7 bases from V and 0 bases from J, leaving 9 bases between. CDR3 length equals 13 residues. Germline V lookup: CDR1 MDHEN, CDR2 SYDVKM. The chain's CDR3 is CASNWQMNTEAFF. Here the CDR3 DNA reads TGTGCCAGCAACTGGCAGATGAACACTGAAGCTTTCTTT.

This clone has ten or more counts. CDR3 sequence: CASSTGQGRKLFF. The CDR3 DNA reads as TGTGCCAGCAGTACTGGACAGGGCCGAAAACTGTTTTTT. The V gene is TRBV6-6, the J gene TRBJ1-4; 8 bases are a match to TRBD1. The V segment lost 5 bases and the J segment 10 bases; nucleotides outside the gene matches: 6. Germline loops: CDR1 MNHNY, CDR2 SVGAGI (reference sequence). There are 13 residues in the CDR3.

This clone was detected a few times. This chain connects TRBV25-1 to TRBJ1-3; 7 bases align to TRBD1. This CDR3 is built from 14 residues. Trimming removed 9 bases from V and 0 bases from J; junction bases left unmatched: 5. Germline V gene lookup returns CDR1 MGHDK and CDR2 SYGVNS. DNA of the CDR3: TGTGCCAGTCGGGACAGCCTCTCTGGAAACACCATATATTTT. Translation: CASRDSLSGNTIYF.

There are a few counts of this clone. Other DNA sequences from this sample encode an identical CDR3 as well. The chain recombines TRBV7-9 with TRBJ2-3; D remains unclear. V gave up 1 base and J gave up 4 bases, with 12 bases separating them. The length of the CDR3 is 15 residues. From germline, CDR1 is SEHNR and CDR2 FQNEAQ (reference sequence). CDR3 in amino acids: CASSLGGASADTQYF. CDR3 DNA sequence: TGTGCCAGCAGCTTAGGTGGAGCGTCGGCAGATACGCAGTATTTT.

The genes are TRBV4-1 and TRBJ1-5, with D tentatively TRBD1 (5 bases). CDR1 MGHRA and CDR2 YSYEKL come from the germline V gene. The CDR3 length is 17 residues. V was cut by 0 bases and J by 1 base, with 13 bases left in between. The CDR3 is CASSQDGGRGSNQPQHF. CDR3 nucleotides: TGCGCCAGCAGCCAAGATGGGGGTCGAGGGAGCAATCAGCCCCAGCATTTT.

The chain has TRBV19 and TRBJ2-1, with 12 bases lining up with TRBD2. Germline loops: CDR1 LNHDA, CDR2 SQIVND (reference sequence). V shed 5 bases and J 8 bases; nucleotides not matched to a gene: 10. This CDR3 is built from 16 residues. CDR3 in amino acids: CASSPRATSGGDEQFF. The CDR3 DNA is TGTGCCAGTAGTCCGAGGGCGACTAGCGGGGGTGATGAGCAGTTCTTC.

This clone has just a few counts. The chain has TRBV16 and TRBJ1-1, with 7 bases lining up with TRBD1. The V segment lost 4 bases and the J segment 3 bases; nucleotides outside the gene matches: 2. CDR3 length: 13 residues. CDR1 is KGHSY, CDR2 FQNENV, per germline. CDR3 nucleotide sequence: TGTGCCAGCAGCCCGCAGGGGGACACTGAAGCTTTCTTT. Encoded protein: CASSPQGDTEAFF.

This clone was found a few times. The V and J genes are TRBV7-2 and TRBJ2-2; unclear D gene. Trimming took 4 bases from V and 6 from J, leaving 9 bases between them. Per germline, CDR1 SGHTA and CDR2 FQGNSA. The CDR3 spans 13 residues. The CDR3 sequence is CASSSFAPGELFF. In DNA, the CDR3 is TGTGCCAGCAGCTCCTTTGCACCCGGGGAGCTGTTTTTT.

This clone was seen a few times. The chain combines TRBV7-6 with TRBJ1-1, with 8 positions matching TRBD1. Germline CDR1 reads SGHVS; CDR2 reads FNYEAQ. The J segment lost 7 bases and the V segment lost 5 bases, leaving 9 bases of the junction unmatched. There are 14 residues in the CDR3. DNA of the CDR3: TGTGCCAGCAGCCAAACCCAGGGGGCTAGTGAAGCTTTCTTT. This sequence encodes CASSQTQGASEAFF. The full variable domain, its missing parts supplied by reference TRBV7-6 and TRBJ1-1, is GAGVSQSPRYKVTKRGQDVALRCDPISGHVSLYWYRQALGQGPEFLTYFNYEAQQDKSGLPNDRFSAERPEGSISTLTIQRTEQRDSAMYRCASSQTQGASEAFFGQGTRLTVV.

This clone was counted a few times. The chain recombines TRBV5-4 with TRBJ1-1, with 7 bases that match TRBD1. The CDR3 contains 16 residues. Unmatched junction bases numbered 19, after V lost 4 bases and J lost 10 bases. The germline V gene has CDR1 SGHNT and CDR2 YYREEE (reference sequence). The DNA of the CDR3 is TGTGCCAGCAGCCCTGAGGGGCCTGACAGGGTCGGGAGAGCTTTCTTT. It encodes CASSPEGPDRVGRAFF.

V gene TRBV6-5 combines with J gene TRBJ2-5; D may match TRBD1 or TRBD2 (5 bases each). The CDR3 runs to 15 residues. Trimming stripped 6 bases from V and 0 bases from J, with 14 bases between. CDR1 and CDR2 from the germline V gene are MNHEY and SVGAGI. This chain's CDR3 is CASRPGPSYQETQYF. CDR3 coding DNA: TGTGCCAGCAGACCGGGACCTTCGTACCAAGAGACCCAGTACTTC.

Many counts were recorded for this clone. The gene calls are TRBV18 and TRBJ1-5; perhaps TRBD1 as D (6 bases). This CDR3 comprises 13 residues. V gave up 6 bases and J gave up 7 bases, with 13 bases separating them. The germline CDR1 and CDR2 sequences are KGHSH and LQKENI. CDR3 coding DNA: TGTGCCAGCTCCTCAGGGGCCGGGCAGCCCCAGCATTTT. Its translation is CASSSGAGQPQHF. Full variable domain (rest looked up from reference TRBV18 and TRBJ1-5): NAGVMQNPRHLVRRRGQEARLRCSPMKGHSHVYWYRQLPEEGLKFMVYLQKENIIDESGMPKERFSAEFPKEGPSILRIQQVVRGDSAAYFCASSSGAGQPQHFGDGTRLSIL.

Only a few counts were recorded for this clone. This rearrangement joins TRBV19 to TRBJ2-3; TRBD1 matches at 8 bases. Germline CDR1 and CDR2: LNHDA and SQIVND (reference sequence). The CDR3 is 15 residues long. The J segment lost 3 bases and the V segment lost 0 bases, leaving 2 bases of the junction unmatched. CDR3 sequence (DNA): TGTGCCAGTAGTATAGAGGGACAGGAGACAGATACGCAGTATTTT. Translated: CASSIEGQETDTQYF. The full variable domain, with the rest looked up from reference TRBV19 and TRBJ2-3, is DGGITQSPKYLFRKEGQNVTLSCEQNLNHDAMYWYRQDPGQGLRLIYYSQIVNDFQKGDIAEGYSVSREKKESFPLTVTSAQKNPTAFYLCASSIEGQETDTQYFGPGTRLTVL.

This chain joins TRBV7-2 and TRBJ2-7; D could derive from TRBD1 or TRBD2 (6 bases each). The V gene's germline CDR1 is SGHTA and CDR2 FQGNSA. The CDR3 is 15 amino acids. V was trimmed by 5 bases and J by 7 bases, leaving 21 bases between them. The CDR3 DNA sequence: TGTGCCAGCAGCCCGACAGGCGGTAGCGGCGTAGAGCAGTACTTC. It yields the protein CASSPTGGSGVEQYF.

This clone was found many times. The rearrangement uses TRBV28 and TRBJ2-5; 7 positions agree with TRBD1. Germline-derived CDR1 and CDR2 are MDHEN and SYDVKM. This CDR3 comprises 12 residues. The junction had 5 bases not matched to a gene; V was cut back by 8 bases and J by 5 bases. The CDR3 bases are TGTGCCAGCCACAGGGGAAGTGAGACCCAGTACTTC. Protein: CASHRGSETQYF.

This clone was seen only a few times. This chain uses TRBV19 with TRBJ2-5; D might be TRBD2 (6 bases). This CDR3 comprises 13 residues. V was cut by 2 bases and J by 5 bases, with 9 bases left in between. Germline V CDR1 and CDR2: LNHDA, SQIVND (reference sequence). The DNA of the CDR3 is TGTGCCAGTAGTATAAGGGACTCGGAGACCCAGTACTTC. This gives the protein CASSIRDSETQYF.

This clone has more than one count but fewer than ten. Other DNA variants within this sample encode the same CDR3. The CDR3 protein is CASRGGGMNTEAFF. The CDR3 nucleotides read TGTGCCAGCAGAGGAGGGGGAATGAACACTGAAGCTTTCTTT. The rearrangement uses TRBV28 and TRBJ1-1, with a possible D match to TRBD1 (6 bases). The CDR3 is 14 residues long. V lost 6 bases to trimming and J lost 0 bases, with 11 bases between them. Germline assignment: CDR1 MDHEN and CDR2 SYDVKM.

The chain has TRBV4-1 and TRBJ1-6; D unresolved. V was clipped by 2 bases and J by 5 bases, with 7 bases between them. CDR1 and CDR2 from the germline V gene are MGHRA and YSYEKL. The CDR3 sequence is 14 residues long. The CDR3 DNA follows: TGCGCCAGCAGCCAAAACACCAATAATTCACCCCTCCACTTT. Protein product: CASSQNTNNSPLHF.

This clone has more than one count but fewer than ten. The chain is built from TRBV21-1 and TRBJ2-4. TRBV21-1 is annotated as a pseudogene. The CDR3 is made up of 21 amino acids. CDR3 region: CASSKCRAVRADRGAKNIQYF. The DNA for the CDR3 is TGTGCCAGCAGCAAATGTCGGGCGGTTAGGGCGGACCGCGGCGCCAAAAACATTCAGTACTTC.

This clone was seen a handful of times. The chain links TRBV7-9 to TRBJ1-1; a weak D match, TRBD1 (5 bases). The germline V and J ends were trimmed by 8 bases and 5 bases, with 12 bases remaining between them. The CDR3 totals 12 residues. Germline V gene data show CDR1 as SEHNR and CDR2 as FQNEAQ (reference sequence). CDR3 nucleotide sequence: TGTGCCAGCGAAGGTGGGGGGACTGAAGCTTTCTTT. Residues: CASEGGGTEAFF.

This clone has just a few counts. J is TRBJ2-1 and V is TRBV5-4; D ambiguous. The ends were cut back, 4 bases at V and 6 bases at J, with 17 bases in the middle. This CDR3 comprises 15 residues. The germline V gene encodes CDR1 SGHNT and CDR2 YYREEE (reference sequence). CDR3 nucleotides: TGTGCCAGCAGCCCCACCAGATATTCGGGCAATGAGCAGTTCTTC. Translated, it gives CASSPTRYSGNEQFF.

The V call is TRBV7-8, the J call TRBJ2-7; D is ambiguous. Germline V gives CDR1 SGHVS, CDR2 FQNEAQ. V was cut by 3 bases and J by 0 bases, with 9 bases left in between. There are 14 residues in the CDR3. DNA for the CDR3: TGTGCCAGCAGCTTGGAAAAAACCTCCTACGAGCAGTACTTC. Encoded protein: CASSLEKTSYEQYF.